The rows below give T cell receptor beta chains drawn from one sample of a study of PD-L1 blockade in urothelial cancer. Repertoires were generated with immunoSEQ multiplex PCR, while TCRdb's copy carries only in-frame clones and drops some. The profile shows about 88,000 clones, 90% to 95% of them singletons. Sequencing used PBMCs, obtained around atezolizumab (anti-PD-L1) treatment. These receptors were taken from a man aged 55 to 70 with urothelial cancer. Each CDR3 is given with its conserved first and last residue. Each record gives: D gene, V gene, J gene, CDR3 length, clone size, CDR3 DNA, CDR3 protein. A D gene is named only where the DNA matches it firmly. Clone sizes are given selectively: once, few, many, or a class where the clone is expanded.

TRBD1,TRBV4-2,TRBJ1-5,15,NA,TGTGCCAGCAGCCAAGATCGAGGGGGCGCTCAGCCCCAGCATTTT,CASSQDRGGAQPQHF
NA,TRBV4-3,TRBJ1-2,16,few,TGCGCCAGCAGCCAAGATTCTCCCCGGACAGCCTATGGCTACACCTTC,CASSQDSPRTAYGYTF
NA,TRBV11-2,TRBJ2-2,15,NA,TGTGCCAGCAGCTCGATAGCGGCGAACACCGGGGAGCTGTTTTTT,CASSSIAANTGELFF
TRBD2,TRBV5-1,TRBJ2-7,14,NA,TGCGCCAGCAGCGACGGGACTAGCGGGTTGTTTCAGTACTTC,CASSDGTSGLFQYF
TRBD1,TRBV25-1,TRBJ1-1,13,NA,TGTGCCAGCCGGACAGGGGGTACCCCGTTTGCTTTCTTT,CASRTGGTPFAFF
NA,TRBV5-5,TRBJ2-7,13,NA,TGTGCCAGCAGCTTGCCCAGAACCTACGAGCAGTACTTC,CASSLPRTYEQYF
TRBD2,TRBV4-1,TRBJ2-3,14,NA,TGCGCCAGCAGCCAAGATCGGCTAGCGGGCCCGCAGTATTTT,CASSQDRLAGPQYF
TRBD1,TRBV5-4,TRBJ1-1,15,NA,TGTGCCAGCAGCCAACCGGGACAGGGGAGGACTGAAGCTTTCTTT,CASSQPGQGRTEAFF
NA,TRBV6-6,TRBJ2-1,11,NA,TGTGCCAGCAGTTACAGTAGTGAGCAGTTCTTC,CASSYSSEQFF
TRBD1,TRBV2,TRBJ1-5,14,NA,TGTGCCAGCAGTGACAGGGGGATAGGTCAGCCCCAGCATTTT,CASSDRGIGQPQHF
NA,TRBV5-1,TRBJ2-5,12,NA,TGCGCCAGCAGCATAAACCAAGAGACCCAGTACTTC,CASSINQETQYF
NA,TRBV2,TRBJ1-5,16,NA,TGTGCCAGCAGGGAAAGGCCAGGGATCGACAATCAGCCCCAGCATTTT,CASRERPGIDNQPQHF
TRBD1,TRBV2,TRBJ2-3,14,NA,TGTGCCACAGACCGTGACAGGGGCACAGATACGCAGTATTTT,CATDRDRGTDTQYF
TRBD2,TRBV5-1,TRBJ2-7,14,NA,TGCGCCAGCAGCTTGGGAGCGGGAGTCGACGAGCAGTACTTC,CASSLGAGVDEQYF
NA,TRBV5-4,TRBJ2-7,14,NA,TGTGCCAGCAGCTTGACCGGGATCCGCTACGAGCAGTACTTC,CASSLTGIRYEQYF
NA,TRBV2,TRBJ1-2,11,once,TGTGCCAGCATACTCAGAGGAGGCTACACCTTC,CASILRGGYTF
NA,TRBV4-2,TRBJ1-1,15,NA,TGTGCCAGCAGCCAAGAAACCGACTTGTACACTGAAGCTTTCTTT,CASSQETDLYTEAFF
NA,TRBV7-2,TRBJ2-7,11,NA,TGTGCCAGCAGCTTAGGGCCGGGGAAGTACTTC,CASSLGPGKYF
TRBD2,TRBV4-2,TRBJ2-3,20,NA,TGTGCCAGCAGCCAGCTGATTGGGACTAGCGGGATTACTAGCACAGATACGCAGTATTTT,CASSQLIGTSGITSTDTQYF
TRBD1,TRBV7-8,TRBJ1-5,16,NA,TGTGCCAGCAGCGACCGGGACAGGGGGCTGGGTCAGCCCCAGCATTTT,CASSDRDRGLGQPQHF
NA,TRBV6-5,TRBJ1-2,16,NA,TGTGCCAGCAGTTACTCCCGGCGGCCGGCGGTCGATGGCTACACCTTC,CASSYSRRPAVDGYTF
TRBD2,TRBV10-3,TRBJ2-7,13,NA,TGTGCCGTGGCACTAGCGGGAGATTACGAGCAGTACTTC,CAVALAGDYEQYF